This TCR beta chain originates from a study of radiotherapy plus CTLA-4 blockade in lung cancer. With 4 bases clipped from V and 0 bases from J, the junction kept 5 bases outside the gene matches. This CDR3 is built from 17 residues. Germline lookup yields CDR1 SGHTA and CDR2 FQGNSA. Method: immunoSEQ multiplex PCR; TCRdb's copy keeps in-frame clones and lacks some. The sample lists tens of thousands of clones; around 87% were seen once. This TCR derives from a human donor with non-small cell lung cancer that progressed on radiotherapy plus ipilimumab. This sequence joins TRBV7-2 and TRBJ2-4, with 11 bases aligning to TRBD2. Sequencing used peripheral blood, obtained from a patient treated with radiotherapy plus ipilimumab. As DNA, the CDR3 is TGTGCCAGCAGCTCCGATAGCGGGGGGGCAGCCAAAAACATTCAGTACTTC. It codes for CASSSDSGGAAKNIQYF.